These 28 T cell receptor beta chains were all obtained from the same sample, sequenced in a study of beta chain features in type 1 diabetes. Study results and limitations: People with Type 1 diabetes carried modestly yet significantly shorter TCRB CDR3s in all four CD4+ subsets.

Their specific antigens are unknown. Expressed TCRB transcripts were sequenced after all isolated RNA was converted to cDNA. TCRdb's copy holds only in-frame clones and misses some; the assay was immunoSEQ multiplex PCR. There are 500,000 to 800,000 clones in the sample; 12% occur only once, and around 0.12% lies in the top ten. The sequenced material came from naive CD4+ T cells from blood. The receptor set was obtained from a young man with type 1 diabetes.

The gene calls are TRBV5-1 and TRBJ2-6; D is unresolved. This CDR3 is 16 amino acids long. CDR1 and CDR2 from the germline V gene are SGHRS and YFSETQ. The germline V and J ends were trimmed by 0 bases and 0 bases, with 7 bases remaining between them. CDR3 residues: CASSLGQFSGANVLTF. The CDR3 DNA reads TGCGCCAGCAGCTTGGGGCAGTTCTCTGGGGCCAACGTCCTGACTTTC. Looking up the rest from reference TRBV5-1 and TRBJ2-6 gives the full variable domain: KAGVTQTPRYLIKTRGQQVTLSCSPISGHRSVSWYQQTPGQGLQFLFEYFSETQRNKGNFPGRFSGRQFSNSRSEMNVSTLELGDSALYLCASSLGQFSGANVLTFGAGSRLTVL.

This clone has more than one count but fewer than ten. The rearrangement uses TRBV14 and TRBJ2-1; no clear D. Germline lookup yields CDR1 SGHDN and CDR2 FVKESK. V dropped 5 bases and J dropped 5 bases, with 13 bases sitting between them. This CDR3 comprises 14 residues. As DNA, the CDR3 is TGTGCCAGCAGCGCCCAACTATCTCACAATGAGCAGTTCTTC. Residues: CASSAQLSHNEQFF. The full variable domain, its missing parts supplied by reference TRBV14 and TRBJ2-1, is EAGVTQFPSHSVIEKGQTVTLRCDPISGHDNLYWYRRVMGKEIKFLLHFVKESKQDESGMPNNRFLAERTGGTYSTLKVQPAELEDSGVYFCASSAQLSHNEQFFGPGTRLTVL.

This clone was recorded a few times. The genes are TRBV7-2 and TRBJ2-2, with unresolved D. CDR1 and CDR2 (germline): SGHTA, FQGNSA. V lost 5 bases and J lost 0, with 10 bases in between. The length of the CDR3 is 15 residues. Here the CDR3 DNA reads TGTGCCAGCAGCGGAGACGGAACGAACACCGGGGAGCTGTTTTTT. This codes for CASSGDGTNTGELFF.

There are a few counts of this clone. Here the CDR3 DNA reads TGTGCCAGCACCCGGAACACTGAAGCTTTCTTT. Translated: CASTRNTEAFF. The rearrangement joins TRBV25-1 to TRBJ1-1; D remains unclear. Germline V gene lookup returns CDR1 MGHDK and CDR2 SYGVNS. This CDR3 has 11 amino acids. Trimming shortened V by 7 bases and J by 1 base, and 4 bases separated the two germline ends.

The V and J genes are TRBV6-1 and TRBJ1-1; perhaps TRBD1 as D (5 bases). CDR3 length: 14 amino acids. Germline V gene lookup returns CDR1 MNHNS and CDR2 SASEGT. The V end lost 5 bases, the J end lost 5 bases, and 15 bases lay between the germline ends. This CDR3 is CASSLWGVETEAFF. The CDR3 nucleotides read TGTGCCAGCAGTTTGTGGGGGGTCGAAACTGAAGCTTTCTTT.

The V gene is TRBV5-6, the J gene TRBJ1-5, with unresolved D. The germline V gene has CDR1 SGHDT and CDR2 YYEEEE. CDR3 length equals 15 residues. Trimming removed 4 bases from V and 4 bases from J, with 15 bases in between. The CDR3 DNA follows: TGTGCCAGCAGCCGGACCTCCATTAAGAATCAGCCCCAGCATTTT. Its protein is CASSRTSIKNQPQHF.

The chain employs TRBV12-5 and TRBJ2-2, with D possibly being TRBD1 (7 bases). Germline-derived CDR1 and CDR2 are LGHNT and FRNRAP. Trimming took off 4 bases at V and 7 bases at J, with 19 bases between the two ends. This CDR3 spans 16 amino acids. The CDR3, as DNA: TGTGCTAGTGGTTCCCGGGACAGCCTGCGGGGCGGGGAGCTGTTTTTT. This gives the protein CASGSRDSLRGGELFF.

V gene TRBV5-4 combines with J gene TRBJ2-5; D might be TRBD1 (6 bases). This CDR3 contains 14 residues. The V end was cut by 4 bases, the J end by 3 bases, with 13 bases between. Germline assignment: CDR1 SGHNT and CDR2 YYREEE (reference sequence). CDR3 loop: CASSQDGTKETQYF. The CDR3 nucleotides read TGTGCCAGCAGCCAGGACGGGACAAAAGAGACCCAGTACTTC.

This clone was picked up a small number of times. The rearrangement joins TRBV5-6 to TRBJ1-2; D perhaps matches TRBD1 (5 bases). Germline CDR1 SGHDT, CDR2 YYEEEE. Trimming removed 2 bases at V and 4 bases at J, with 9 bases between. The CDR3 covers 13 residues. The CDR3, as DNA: TGTGCCAGCAGCTTCGGCAGGGTCTATGGCTACACCTTC. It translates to CASSFGRVYGYTF.

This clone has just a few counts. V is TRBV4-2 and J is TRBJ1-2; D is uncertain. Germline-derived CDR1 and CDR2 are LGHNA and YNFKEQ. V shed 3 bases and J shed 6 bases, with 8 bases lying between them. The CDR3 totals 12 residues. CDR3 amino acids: CASSQAGDGYTF. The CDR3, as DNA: TGTGCCAGCAGCCAGGCAGGTGATGGCTACACCTTC.

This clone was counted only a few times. CDR3 coding DNA: TGCGCCAGCAGCACGGAGGGGTCCTCCTACGAGCAGTACTTC. Amino acids: CASSTEGSSYEQYF. The chain joins TRBV5-1 to TRBJ2-7; D perhaps matches TRBD2 (6 bases). The CDR3 contains 14 residues. The germline V gene has CDR1 SGHRS and CDR2 YFSETQ. V was shortened by 4 bases and J by 0 bases, with 11 bases between the two germline ends. The variable domain in full, with the rest retrieved from reference TRBV5-1 and TRBJ2-7, is KAGVTQTPRYLIKTRGQQVTLSCSPISGHRSVSWYQQTPGQGLQFLFEYFSETQRNKGNFPGRFSGRQFSNSRSEMNVSTLELGDSALYLCASSTEGSSYEQYFGPGTRLTVT.

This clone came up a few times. The CDR3 reads CASSRTGRGDTEAFF. The CDR3 DNA reads as TGTGCCAGCAGTAGGACAGGGAGAGGTGACACTGAAGCTTTCTTT. The V call is TRBV6-1, the J call TRBJ1-1, with TRBD1 identical over 8 bases. This CDR3 is 15 amino acids long. The V gene end was trimmed by 5 bases and the J gene end by 3 bases; junction bases not matched to a gene: 8. Germline V CDR1 and CDR2: MNHNS, SASEGT.

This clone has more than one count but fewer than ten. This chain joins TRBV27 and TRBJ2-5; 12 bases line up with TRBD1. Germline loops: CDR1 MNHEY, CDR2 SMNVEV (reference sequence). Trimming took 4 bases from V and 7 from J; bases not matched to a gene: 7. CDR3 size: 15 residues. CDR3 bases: TGTGCCAGCAGTTCCGGGACAGGGGGCCGTGGGACCCAGTACTTC. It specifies CASSSGTGGRGTQYF.

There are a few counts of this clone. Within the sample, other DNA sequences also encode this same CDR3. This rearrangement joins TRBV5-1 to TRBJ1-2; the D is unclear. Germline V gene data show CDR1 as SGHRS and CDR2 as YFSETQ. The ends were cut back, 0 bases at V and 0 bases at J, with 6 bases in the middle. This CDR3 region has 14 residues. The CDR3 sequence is CASSLEGSNYGYTF. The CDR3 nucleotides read TGCGCCAGCAGCTTGGAGGGTTCTAACTATGGCTACACCTTC.

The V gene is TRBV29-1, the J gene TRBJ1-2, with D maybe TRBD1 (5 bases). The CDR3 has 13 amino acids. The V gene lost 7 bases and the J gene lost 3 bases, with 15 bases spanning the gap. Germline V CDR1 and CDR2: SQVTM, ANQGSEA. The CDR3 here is CSASSGTDYGYTF. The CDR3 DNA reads TGCAGCGCTAGCTCCGGGACGGACTATGGCTACACCTTC. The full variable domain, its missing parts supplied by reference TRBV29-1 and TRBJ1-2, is SAVISQKPSRDICQRGTSLTIQCQVDSQVTMMFWYRQQPGQSLTLIATANQGSEATYESGFVIDKFPISRPNLTFSTLTVSNMSPEDSSIYLCSASSGTDYGYTFGSGTRLTVV.

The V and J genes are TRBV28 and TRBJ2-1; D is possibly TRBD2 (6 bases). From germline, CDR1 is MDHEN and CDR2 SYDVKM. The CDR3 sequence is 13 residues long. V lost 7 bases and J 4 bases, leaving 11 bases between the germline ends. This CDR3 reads CASIGGGYNEQFF. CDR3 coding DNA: TGTGCCAGCATTGGTGGGGGGTACAATGAGCAGTTCTTC.

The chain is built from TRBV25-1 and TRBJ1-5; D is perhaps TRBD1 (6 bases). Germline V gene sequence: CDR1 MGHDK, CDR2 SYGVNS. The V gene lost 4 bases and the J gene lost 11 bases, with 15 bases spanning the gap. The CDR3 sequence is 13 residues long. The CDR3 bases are TGTGCCAGCAGTGGACAGGCGGGGCAGGCCCAGCATTTT. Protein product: CASSGQAGQAQHF.

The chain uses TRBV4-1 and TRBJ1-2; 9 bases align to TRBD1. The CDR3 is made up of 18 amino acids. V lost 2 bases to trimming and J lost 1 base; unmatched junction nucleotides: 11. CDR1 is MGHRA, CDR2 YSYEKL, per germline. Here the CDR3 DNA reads TGCGCCAGCAGCCAACCTCGGGACAGGGCCGACCGTAACTATGGCTACACCTTC. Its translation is CASSQPRDRADRNYGYTF.

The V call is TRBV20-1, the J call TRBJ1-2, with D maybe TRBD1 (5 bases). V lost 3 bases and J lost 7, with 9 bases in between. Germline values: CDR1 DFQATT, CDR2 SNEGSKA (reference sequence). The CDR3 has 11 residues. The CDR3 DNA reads TGCAGTGCTAGGACAGCTCGTGGCTACACCTTC. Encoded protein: CSARTARGYTF.

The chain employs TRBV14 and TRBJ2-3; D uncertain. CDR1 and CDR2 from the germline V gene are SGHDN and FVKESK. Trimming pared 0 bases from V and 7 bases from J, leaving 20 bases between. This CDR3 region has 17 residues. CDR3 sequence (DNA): TGTGCCAGCAGCCAAGACGTCTACAGTGGGGTTCCTAATACGCAGTATTTT. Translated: CASSQDVYSGVPNTQYF.

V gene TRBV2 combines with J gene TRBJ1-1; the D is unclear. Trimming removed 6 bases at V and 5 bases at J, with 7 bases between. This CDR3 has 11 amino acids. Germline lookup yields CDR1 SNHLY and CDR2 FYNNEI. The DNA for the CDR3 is TGTGCCAGCAGGATGATGACTGAAGCTTTCTTT. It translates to CASRMMTEAFF. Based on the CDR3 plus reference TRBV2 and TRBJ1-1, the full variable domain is EPEVTQTPSHQVTQMGQEVILRCVPISNHLYFYWYRQILGQKVEFLVSFYNNEISEKSEIFDDQFSVERPDGSNFTLKIRSTKLEDSAMYFCASRMMTEAFFGQGTRLTVV.

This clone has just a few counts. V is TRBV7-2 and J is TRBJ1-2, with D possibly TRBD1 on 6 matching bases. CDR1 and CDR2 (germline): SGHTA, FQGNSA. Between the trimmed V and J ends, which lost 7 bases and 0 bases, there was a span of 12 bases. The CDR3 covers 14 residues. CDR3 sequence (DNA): TGTGCCAGCAAAGGACAGCTTTCTAACTATGGCTACACCTTC. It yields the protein CASKGQLSNYGYTF.

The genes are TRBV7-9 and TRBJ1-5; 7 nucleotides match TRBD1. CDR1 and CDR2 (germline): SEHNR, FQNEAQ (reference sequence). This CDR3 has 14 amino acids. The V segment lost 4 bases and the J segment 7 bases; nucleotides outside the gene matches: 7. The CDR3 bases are TGTGCCAGCAGCTCTACAGGGGCCGGGCAGCCCCAGCATTTT. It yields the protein CASSSTGAGQPQHF.

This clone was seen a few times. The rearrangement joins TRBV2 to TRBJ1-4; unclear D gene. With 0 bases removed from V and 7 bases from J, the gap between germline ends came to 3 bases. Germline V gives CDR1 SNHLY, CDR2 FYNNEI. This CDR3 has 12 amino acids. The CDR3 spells CASSEASEKLFF. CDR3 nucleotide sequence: TGTGCCAGCAGTGAAGCATCTGAAAAACTGTTTTTT.

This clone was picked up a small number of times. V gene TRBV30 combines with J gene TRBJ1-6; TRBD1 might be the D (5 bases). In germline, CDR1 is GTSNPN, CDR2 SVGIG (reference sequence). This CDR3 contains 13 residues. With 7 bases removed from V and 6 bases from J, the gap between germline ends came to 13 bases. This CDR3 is CASDSSGNSPLHF. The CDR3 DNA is TGTGCCTCCGACAGTTCGGGTAATTCACCCCTCCACTTT.

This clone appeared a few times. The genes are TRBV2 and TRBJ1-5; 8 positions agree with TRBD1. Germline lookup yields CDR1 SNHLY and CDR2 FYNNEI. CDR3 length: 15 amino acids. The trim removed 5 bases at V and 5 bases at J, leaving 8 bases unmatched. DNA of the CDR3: TGTGCCAGCAGTTTTATTGGACAGGGTGATCAGCCCCAGCATTTT. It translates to CASSFIGQGDQPQHF.

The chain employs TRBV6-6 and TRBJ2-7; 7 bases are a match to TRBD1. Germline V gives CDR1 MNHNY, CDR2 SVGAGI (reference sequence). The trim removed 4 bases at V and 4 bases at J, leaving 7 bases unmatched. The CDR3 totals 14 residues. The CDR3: CASSFTGTAYEQYF. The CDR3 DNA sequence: TGTGCCAGCAGTTTCACCGGGACAGCTTACGAGCAGTACTTC.

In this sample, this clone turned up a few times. The CDR3 protein is CASSFSDRETQYF. The CDR3, as DNA: TGCGCCAGCAGCTTTAGTGACCGAGAGACCCAGTACTTC. The rearrangement uses TRBV5-1 and TRBJ2-5, with no clear D. Trimming pared 2 bases from V and 4 bases from J, leaving 9 bases between. There are 13 residues in the CDR3. Germline V lookup: CDR1 SGHRS, CDR2 YFSETQ.